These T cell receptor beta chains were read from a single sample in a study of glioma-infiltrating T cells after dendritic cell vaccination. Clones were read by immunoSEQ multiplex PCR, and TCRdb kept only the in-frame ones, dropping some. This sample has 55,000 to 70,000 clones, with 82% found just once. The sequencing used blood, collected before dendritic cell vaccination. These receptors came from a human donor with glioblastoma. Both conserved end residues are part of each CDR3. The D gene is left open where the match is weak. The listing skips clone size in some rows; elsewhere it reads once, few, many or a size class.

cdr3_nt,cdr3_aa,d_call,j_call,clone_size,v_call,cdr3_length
TGTGCCAGCAGCTTGTATAGCTCCTATAATTCACCCCTCCACTTT,CASSLYSSYNSPLHF,.,TRBJ1-6,.,TRBV11-2,15
TGTGCCAGCAGTCCCCGTTTCAGGGGGCCTAACACTGAAGCTTTCTTT,CASSPRFRGPNTEAFF,TRBD1,TRBJ1-1,.,TRBV27,16
TGCGCCAGCAGTTTCAGCGGGGGTTCCGGAAACATTCAGTACTTC,CASSFSGGSGNIQYF,TRBD2,TRBJ2-4,few,TRBV5-1,15
TGTGCCAGCAGTTTGAGGACAGCGGGGGATACGCAGTATTTT,CASSLRTAGDTQYF,.,TRBJ2-3,few,TRBV27,14
TGTGCCAGCAGCTCAACTAGCGGGGGGGCCTACAATGAGCAGTTCTTC,CASSSTSGGAYNEQFF,TRBD2,TRBJ2-1,.,TRBV6-6,16
TGTGCCAGCAGCTTATCGCAGGGGGACCGTAACTATGGCTACACCTTC,CASSLSQGDRNYGYTF,TRBD1,TRBJ1-2,.,TRBV7-9,16
TGTGCCAGCAGGGCTAAGGGGCCTAGCAATCAGCCCCAGCATTTT,CASRAKGPSNQPQHF,.,TRBJ1-5,few,TRBV6-5,15
TGTGCCAGCAGCTTGACAGGGATCCATGAGCAGTTCTTC,CASSLTGIHEQFF,TRBD1,TRBJ2-1,.,TRBV13,13
TGTGCCATCAGTGGGGGGGGCGGGTACGAGCAGTACTTC,CAISGGGGYEQYF,.,TRBJ2-7,.,TRBV10-3,13
TGTGCCAGCGGGACAGTCCCTTTCGGTGGCTACACCTTC,CASGTVPFGGYTF,TRBD1,TRBJ1-2,.,TRBV27,13
TGTGCCAGCAGTGCAGCGCTTGCCGTCGGAGATACGCAGTATTTT,CASSAALAVGDTQYF,.,TRBJ2-3,.,TRBV2,15
TGTGCCAGCAGCTTTCGGAACAGACCGGATGAAGCTTTCTTT,CASSFRNRPDEAFF,.,TRBJ1-1,.,TRBV7-9,14
TGTGCCATCACCGGGGACAGAGGGGCCATAGCCTACGAGCAGTACTTC,CAITGDRGAIAYEQYF,TRBD1,TRBJ2-7,once,TRBV10-3,16
TGTGCCAGCTCCGGGACAGGGGGCTTGAGAACCTACGAGCAGTACTTC,CASSGTGGLRTYEQYF,TRBD1,TRBJ2-7,.,TRBV27,16
TGCGCCAGCAGCCGCGGGGAGGCAACTAATGAAAAACTGTTTTTT,CASSRGEATNEKLFF,.,TRBJ1-4,.,TRBV5-1,15
TGTGCCAATCGACTAGGATCTGGAAACACCATATATTTT,CANRLGSGNTIYF,.,TRBJ1-3,.,TRBV7-9,13
TGTGCCAGCAGTGCCAGTTCGTGGGAGACCCAGTACTTC,CASSASSWETQYF,.,TRBJ2-5,.,TRBV2,13
TGTGCCAGCAGCTACGGACAGCTAGAGCAGTACTTC,CASSYGQLEQYF,.,TRBJ2-7,.,TRBV6-6,12
TGTGCCAGCAGCCAGGGTTCGAATCAGCCCCAGCATTTT,CASSQGSNQPQHF,.,TRBJ1-5,.,TRBV7-9,13
TGTGCCAGCTCCGACAGGGCTGTACAAGAGACCCAGTACTTC,CASSDRAVQETQYF,TRBD1,TRBJ2-5,once,TRBV19,14
TGTGCCAGCAGCTTAGAGGCTAGCGGGGGCTATGAGCAGTTCTTC,CASSLEASGGYEQFF,TRBD2,TRBJ2-1,few,TRBV7-9,15
TGTGCCAGCAGTTATCAGCGGACAGCTAGCTACGAGCAGTACTTC,CASSYQRTASYEQYF,.,TRBJ2-7,few,TRBV6-5,15
TGTGCCAGCCTCGCCCGGACAGATACGCAGTATTTT,CASLARTDTQYF,.,TRBJ2-3,.,TRBV28,12
TGTGCCAGCAGCCCGGACAATCGGGCTAACTATGGCTACACCTTC,CASSPDNRANYGYTF,.,TRBJ1-2,.,TRBV25-1,15
TGTGCCAGCAGTCCCTCGGACAGGATATTCAAACTGTTTTTT,CASSPSDRIFKLFF,TRBD1,TRBJ1-4,.,TRBV27,14
TGTGCCTGGAGTTCGAGACAGGGAGGTGTGCGTAGCAATCAGCCCCAGCATTTT,CAWSSRQGGVRSNQPQHF,TRBD1,TRBJ1-5,.,TRBV30,18
TGTGCCAGTAGGATCAGTGCAACTAATGAAAAACTGTTTTTT,CASRISATNEKLFF,.,TRBJ1-4,.,TRBV19,14
TGTGCCAGCAGGAAGGCGGGGCTCAGGGAAAAACTGTTTTTT,CASRKAGLREKLFF,.,TRBJ1-4,few,TRBV28,14
TGTGCCACCAGCAGTGGAATTGAGCGGGGGGGACGGTACGAGCAGTACTTC,CATSSGIERGGRYEQYF,TRBD2,TRBJ2-7,.,TRBV15,17
TGTGCCAGCAGCCCCGGGGCAGGGAGGGATGGCTACACCTTC,CASSPGAGRDGYTF,.,TRBJ1-2,.,TRBV7-8,14
TGTGCCAGCAGCGACTGGGGGCGGGGGGATTCACCCCTCCACTTT,CASSDWGRGDSPLHF,.,TRBJ1-6,.,TRBV6-6,15
TGTGCCAGCAGCCGCCCCGGGACTAGCAAAGAGACCCAGTACTTC,CASSRPGTSKETQYF,TRBD2,TRBJ2-5,.,TRBV25-1,15
TGTGCCAGCAGTGAACGAGCCACCTACGAGCAGTACTTC,CASSERATYEQYF,.,TRBJ2-7,.,TRBV25-1,13